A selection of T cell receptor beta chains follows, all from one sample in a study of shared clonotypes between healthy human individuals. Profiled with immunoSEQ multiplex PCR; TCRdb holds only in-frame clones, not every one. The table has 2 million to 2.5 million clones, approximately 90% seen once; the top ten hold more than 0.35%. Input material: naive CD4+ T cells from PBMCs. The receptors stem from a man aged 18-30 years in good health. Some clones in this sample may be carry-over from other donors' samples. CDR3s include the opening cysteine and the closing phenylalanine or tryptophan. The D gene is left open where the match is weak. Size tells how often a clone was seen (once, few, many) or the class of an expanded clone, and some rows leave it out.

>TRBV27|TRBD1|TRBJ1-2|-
CASSGREGANRDYTF
TGTGCCAGCAGTGGTCGTGAGGGGGCGAATCGTGACTACACCTTC
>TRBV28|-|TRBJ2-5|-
CASSLKSGVGETQYF
TGTGCCAGCAGTTTAAAGTCAGGGGTCGGTGAGACCCAGTACTTC
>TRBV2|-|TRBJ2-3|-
CASSARDRFPDTQYF
TGTGCCAGCAGCGCCCGGGACCGCTTCCCAGATACGCAGTATTTT
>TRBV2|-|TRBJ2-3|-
CASSDGADTQYF
TGTGCCAGCAGTGATGGTGCAGATACGCAGTATTTT
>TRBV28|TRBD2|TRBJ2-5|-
CASSKGLALETQYF
TGTGCCAGCAGCAAAGGACTAGCCTTGGAGACCCAGTACTTC
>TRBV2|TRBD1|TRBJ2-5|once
CASSTGATSQETQYF
TGTGCCAGCAGTACAGGGGCGACCTCGCAAGAGACCCAGTACTTC
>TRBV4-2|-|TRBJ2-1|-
CASSPTRVENDHNEQFF
TGTGCCAGCAGCCCCACGAGGGTGGAAAACGACCACAATGAGCAGTTCTTC
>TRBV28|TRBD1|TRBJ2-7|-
CASSSLGTGHPLEQYF
TGTGCCAGCAGTTCCCTGGGGACAGGGCACCCTCTCGAGCAGTACTTC
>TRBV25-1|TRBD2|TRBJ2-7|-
CASSVRLAGEQYF
TGTGCCAGCAGTGTGCGACTAGCGGGCGAGCAGTACTTC
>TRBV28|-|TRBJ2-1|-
CASSLWSQSSYNEQFF
TGTGCCAGCAGTTTATGGAGTCAGAGCTCCTACAATGAGCAGTTCTTC
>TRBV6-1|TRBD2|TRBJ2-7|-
CASVPTSGSYEQYF
TGTGCCAGCGTCCCAACTAGCGGGAGCTACGAGCAGTACTTC
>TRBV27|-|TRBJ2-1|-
CASRFRGAVNEQFF
TGTGCCAGCAGATTTAGGGGGGCCGTCAATGAGCAGTTCTTC
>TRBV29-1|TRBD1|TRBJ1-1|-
CSVYRDRVRTEAFF
TGCAGCGTGTACCGGGACAGGGTACGGACTGAAGCTTTCTTT
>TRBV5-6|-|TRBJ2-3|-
CASSFPAGDTQYF
TGTGCCAGCAGCTTTCCTGCGGGGGATACGCAGTATTTT
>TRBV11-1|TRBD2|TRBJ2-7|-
CASSLGLAGAPSYEQYF
TGTGCCAGCAGCTTAGGGCTAGCGGGTGCACCTTCCTACGAGCAGTACTTC
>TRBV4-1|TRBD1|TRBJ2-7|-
CASKAVGQGTHEQYF
TGCGCCAGCAAAGCCGTCGGACAGGGTACACACGAGCAGTACTTC
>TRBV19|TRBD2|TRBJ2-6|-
CASSRRLAGGHPGANVLTF
TGTGCCAGTAGTAGGCGGCTAGCGGGAGGGCATCCCGGGGCCAACGTCCTGACTTTC
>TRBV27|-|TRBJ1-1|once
CASSLKGTNTEAFF
TGTGCCAGCAGTTTAAAGGGTACGAACACTGAAGCTTTCTTT
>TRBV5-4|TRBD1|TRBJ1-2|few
CASSSGQGAINYGYTF
TGTGCCAGCAGCTCGGGACAGGGAGCAATTAACTATGGCTACACCTTC
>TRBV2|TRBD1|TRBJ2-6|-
CASSERVRDSRSGANVLTF
TGTGCCAGCAGTGAACGCGTTAGGGACAGCCGATCTGGGGCCAACGTCCTGACTTTC
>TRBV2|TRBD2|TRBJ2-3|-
CASSEAGTSGSWDTQYF
TGTGCCAGCAGTGAAGCGGGGACTAGCGGGAGTTGGGATACGCAGTATTTT
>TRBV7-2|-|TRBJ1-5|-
CASSLWGAVGSNQPQHF
TGTGCCAGCAGCTTATGGGGGGCGGTCGGCAGCAATCAGCCCCAGCATTTT
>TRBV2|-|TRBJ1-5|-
CASSPGMHSNQPQHF
TGTGCCAGCAGTCCCGGGATGCATAGCAATCAGCCCCAGCATTTT
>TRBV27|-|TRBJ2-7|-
CASSSSGTRSYEQYF
TGTGCCAGCAGTTCCTCCGGGACACGCTCCTACGAGCAGTACTTC
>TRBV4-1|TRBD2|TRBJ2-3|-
CASSRSGASGSRADTQYF
TGCGCCAGCAGCCGAAGTGGGGCCAGCGGGAGCAGAGCAGATACGCAGTATTTT
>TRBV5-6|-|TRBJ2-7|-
CASSLGGSNNYEQYF
TGTGCCAGCAGCCTCGGGGGATCGAATAACTACGAGCAGTACTTC
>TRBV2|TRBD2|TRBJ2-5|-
CASTAGGPETQYF
TGTGCCAGCACAGCGGGAGGGCCCGAGACCCAGTACTTC
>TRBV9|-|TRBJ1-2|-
CASSLRSSTPGYTF
TGTGCCAGCAGCCTAAGGTCCAGCACTCCTGGCTACACCTTC
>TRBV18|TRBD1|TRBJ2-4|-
CASSPRQGQKNIQYF
TGTGCCAGCTCACCGAGGCAGGGACAGAAAAACATTCAGTACTTC
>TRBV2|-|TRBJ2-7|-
CASSDRQLPSYEQYF
TGTGCCAGCAGTGACCGGCAACTACCCTCCTACGAGCAGTACTTC
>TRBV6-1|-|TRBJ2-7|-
CASSVPERASYEQYF
TGTGCCAGCAGTGTTCCCGAGCGGGCCTCCTACGAGCAGTACTTC
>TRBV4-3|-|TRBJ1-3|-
CASSQDLRSSGNTIYF
TGCGCCAGCAGCCAAGATTTAAGGAGCTCTGGAAACACCATATATTTT
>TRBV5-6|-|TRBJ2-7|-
CASSLAGDSYEQYF
TGTGCCAGCAGCTTGGCCGGAGACTCCTACGAGCAGTACTTC
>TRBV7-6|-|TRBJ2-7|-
CASSFASTYEQYF
TGTGCCAGCAGCTTCGCCAGTACCTACGAGCAGTACTTC
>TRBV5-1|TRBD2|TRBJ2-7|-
CASSLSSGRAVEQYF
TGCGCCAGCAGCTTGTCCAGCGGGAGGGCCGTCGAGCAGTACTTC
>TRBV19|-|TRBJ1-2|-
CASISTGLFYYGYTF
TGTGCCAGTATCTCGACGGGACTTTTTTACTATGGCTACACCTTC
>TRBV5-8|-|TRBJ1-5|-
CASNRGGYSNQPQHF
TGTGCCAGCAACCGTGGGGGGTATAGCAATCAGCCCCAGCATTTT
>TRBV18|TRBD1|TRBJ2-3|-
CASSPLQGRTDTQYF
TGTGCCAGCTCACCACTACAGGGGCGCACAGATACGCAGTATTTT
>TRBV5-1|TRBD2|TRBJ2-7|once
CASRRTSGRNYEQYF
TGCGCCAGCAGGCGGACTAGCGGGAGGAATTACGAGCAGTACTTC
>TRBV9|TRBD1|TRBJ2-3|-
CASSLTGTADTQYF
TGTGCCAGCAGCCTGACTGGGACAGCAGATACGCAGTATTTT
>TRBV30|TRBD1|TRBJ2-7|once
CASGTDEQYF
TGTGCCTCGGGGACAGACGAGCAGTACTTC
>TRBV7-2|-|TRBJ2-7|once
CASSLGGLPYEQYF
TGTGCCAGCAGCTTAGGGGGGCTGCCCTACGAGCAGTACTTC
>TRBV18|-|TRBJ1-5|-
CASSPSGDRKGQPQHF
TGTGCCAGCTCACCTTCCGGAGACAGGAAAGGTCAGCCCCAGCATTTT
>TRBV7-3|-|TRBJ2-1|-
CASSPLGGSYNEQFF
TGTGCCAGCAGCCCGTTAGGGGGGTCCTACAATGAGCAGTTCTTC
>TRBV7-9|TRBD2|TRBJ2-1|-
CASSSTSAAEQFF
TGTGCCAGCAGCTCTACTAGCGCCGCGGAGCAGTTCTTC
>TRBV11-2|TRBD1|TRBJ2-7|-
CASSSTGQTYEQYF
TGTGCCAGCAGCTCAACGGGACAGACCTACGAGCAGTACTTC
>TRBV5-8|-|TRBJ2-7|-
CASSETHYRHSSYEQYF
TGTGCCAGCAGCGAGACCCACTACCGCCACAGCTCCTACGAGCAGTACTTC
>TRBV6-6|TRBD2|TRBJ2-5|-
CASGRAYLETQYF
TGTGCCAGCGGGAGGGCTTACCTAGAGACCCAGTACTTC
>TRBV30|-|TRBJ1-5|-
CAWSRRGSRNQPQHF
TGTGCCTGGAGCCGACGGGGCAGCCGCAATCAGCCCCAGCATTTT
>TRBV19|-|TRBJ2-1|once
CASSKQEAIVF
TGTGCCAGTAGTAAACAGGAGGCCATCGTCTTC
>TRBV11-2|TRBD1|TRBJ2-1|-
CASSPLGTAGSYNEQFF
TGTGCCAGCAGCCCCCTTGGGACAGCAGGCTCCTACAATGAGCAGTTCTTC